Listed below are T cell receptor beta chains from one sample, sequenced in a study of T cell responses to AZD1222 COVID-19 vaccine. The table came from immunoSEQ multiplex PCR; TCRdb's copy has only in-frame clones and leaves some out. The table records about 93,000 clones, just over 85% of them present only once. Sample: peripheral blood, taken on day 0 of AZD1222 vaccination. These receptors all stem from an adult in good health. CDR3s include the opening cysteine and the closing phenylalanine or tryptophan. The D gene is left open where the match is weak.

d_gene	v_gene	CDR3aa
.	TRBV5-5	CASSIDLTSGNTIYF
.	TRBV7-9	CASPAGTGANVLTF
.	TRBV10-2	CASRGPATDTQYF
.	TRBV4-2	CASSQKGGQETQYF
.	TRBV6-5	CASSYQSTGRAAFF
.	TRBV6-5	CASHSTGEGNTEAFF
TRBD1	TRBV9	CASSFGQGAGELFF
.	TRBV7-9	CASSQKGGGPPHEKLFF
TRBD2	TRBV11-1	CASRLGLAGEFNEQFF
.	TRBV2	CASSVIGYEQYF
TRBD1	TRBV2	CASATGANTGELFF
TRBD1	TRBV7-9	CASTRDRATDTQYF
.	TRBV19	CASSPSGSGNTIYF
.	TRBV7-9	CASSERSNTGELFF
.	TRBV6-2/TRBV6-3	CASSAGVTEAFF
TRBD1	TRBV20-1	CSASDRGTYEQYF
.	TRBV7-9	CASSLVSDGYTF
.	TRBV5-1	CATKAGGLDEKLFF
.	TRBV15	CATRDGSDLSYEQYF
TRBD1	TRBV29-1	CSVEGGQGFPNYGYTF
.	TRBV7-9	CASSLESGLTEAFF
TRBD1	TRBV3-1/TRBV3-2	CASGGQGETGELFF
TRBD1	TRBV5-1	CASSLQGTATGELFF
TRBD2	TRBV10-1	CASSEISGDYNEQFF
.	TRBV19	CASSLGGGGSYEQYF
.	TRBV18	CASSRDENTEAFF
TRBD1	TRBV7-2	CASSQGRRGPNEKLFF
.	TRBV12-3/TRBV12-4	CASSPGANTEAFF
.	TRBV29-1	CSVERDYGYTF
.	TRBV6-5	CASNRGTDNEQFF